These T cell receptor beta chains were read from a single sample in a study of cytomegalovirus exposure and HLA in healthy donors. Produced via immunoSEQ multiplex PCR; TCRdb's table is partial and in-frame only. Of 90,000 or so clones listed, around 84% are singletons. Sequenced material: PBMCs. The origin of the receptors is a young man in good health and CMV-seropositive. The CDR3 runs from the conserved cysteine through the conserved F or W. D genes are given only for firm matches. Clone size is stated in some rows and not others, as once, few, many or a class when expanded.

abundance	v_gene	j_gene	d_gene	CDR3aa	CDR3nt
-	TRBV10-2	TRBJ2-1	TRBD2	CASSSGTSGQFF	TGCGCCAGCTCGTCGGGGACTAGCGGGCAGTTCTTC
-	TRBV6-5	TRBJ2-5	-	CASRGTSTGGTQYF	TGTGCCAGCAGGGGGACTTCCACTGGGGGGACCCAGTACTTC
-	TRBV30	TRBJ2-2	TRBD1	CAGQGAVAGELFF	TGTGCCGGACAGGGGGCGGTTGCCGGGGAGCTGTTTTTT
few	TRBV6-6	TRBJ1-5	-	CASSYLGGRSNQPQHF	TGTGCCAGCAGTTACCTTGGGGGCAGGAGCAATCAGCCCCAGCATTTT
-	TRBV11-2	TRBJ2-3	TRBD2	CASSPGLAGGRSTDTQYF	TGTGCCAGCAGCCCGGGACTAGCGGGAGGGAGGAGCACAGATACGCAGTATTTT
-	TRBV6-5	TRBJ2-1	-	CASSSTNEQFF	TGTGCCAGCAGTTCCACAAATGAGCAGTTCTTC
-	TRBV5-1	TRBJ1-3	-	CASSLETGSGNTIYF	TGCGCCAGCAGCTTGGAAACAGGGTCTGGAAACACCATATATTTT
once	TRBV7-9	TRBJ1-4	-	CASSRGQPATNEKLFF	TGTGCCAGCAGCCGCGGACAGCCCGCAACTAATGAAAAACTGTTTTTT
-	TRBV11-2	TRBJ2-1	TRBD1	CASSTQPRQGYNEQFF	TGTGCCAGCAGCACCCAGCCCCGACAGGGTTACAATGAGCAGTTCTTC
-	TRBV7-2	TRBJ2-7	TRBD1	CASSWGQHRSYEQYF	TGTGCCAGCAGCTGGGGACAGCATAGATCCTACGAGCAGTACTTC
once	TRBV5-1	TRBJ2-1	-	CASSLTGSSYNEQFF	TGCGCCAGCAGCTTAACAGGGTCCTCCTACAATGAGCAGTTCTTC
once	TRBV27	TRBJ2-7	TRBD1	CASSLTGVHYEQYF	TGTGCCAGCAGTTTAACAGGGGTTCACTACGAGCAGTACTTC
-	TRBV5-5	TRBJ1-5	-	CASSPEGKQPQHF	TGTGCCAGCAGCCCGGAGGGGAAGCAGCCCCAGCATTTT
-	TRBV6-1	TRBJ1-2	-	CASTLDRFNGYTF	TGTGCCAGTACCCTAGACAGATTCAATGGCTACACCTTC